This TCR beta chain was recovered during a study of Graves' ophthalmopathy and Graves' hyperthyroidism. Whole-study context: The collection of peripheral blood took place at initial diagnosis, before any treatment.

Scientists amplified the TCR beta CDR3 regions from RNA transcripts. RT-PCR was first run with HTBI primers, then multiplex PCR in a second round. In TCRdb, the multiplex PCR reads were re-called with MiXCR into one record per CDR3 protein. The sample has almost 750,000 distinct CDR3 sequences, 40% seen once; the top ten hold roughly 46%. On this clonotype: Antigen specificity is unknown.

Study-wide findings and caveats: Clonotypes were expanded in thyroid at above 0.001 frequency, and most also appeared in blood. Both an approximately 68% sensitivity and an approximately 74% specificity characterized the model's predictions of ophthalmopathy progression.

The V gene end was trimmed by 3 bases and the J gene end by 4 bases; junction bases not matched to a gene: 1. Germline V CDR1 and CDR2: MGHDK, SYGVNS. The CDR3 loop spans 14 amino acids. In this cohort, patients with other autoimmune diseases, uncontrolled infections, pregnancy or lactation were excluded. The chain recombines TRBV25-1 with TRBJ2-2; TRBD2 matches 8 bases. Sequencing was performed on peripheral blood. The sequence derives from an adult man with Graves' ophthalmopathy. CDR3 sequence reads: CASSDGTSTGELFF. Here the CDR3 DNA reads TGTGCCAGCAGTGACGGGACTAGCACCGGGGAGCTGTTTTTT.